This T cell receptor (beta chain) was obtained from a study of early T cells in non-severe SARS-CoV-2 infection. This clonotype was picked up many times. The TCR library protocol attached unique molecular identifiers to the individual cDNA molecules. TCRdb itself ran the 5' RACE reads through MiXCR, one entry per CDR3 protein. Of 50,000 or so distinct CDR3 sequences listed, about 4% are singletons. The receptor was derived from an adult who was a healthcare worker with PCR-confirmed SARS-CoV-2 infection or an uninfected control (not recorded which). The sequenced sample was whole blood.

The CDR3 DNA is TGTGCCAGCAGCTCTACCTGGGGCTCCAGGGCCGGGGAGCTGTTTTTT. Amino acids: CASSSTWGSRAGELFF. This chain uses TRBV4-2 with TRBJ2-2; possible D gene TRBD1, 5 bases. The CDR3 has 16 amino acids. Germline V gene data show CDR1 as LGHNA and CDR2 as YNFKEQ. V dropped 5 bases and J dropped 6 bases, with 19 bases sitting between them.